This TCR beta chain was sequenced for a study of brain T cells in children with intractable seizures. Whole-study findings and limits: Only CDR3 sequence similarity suggested viral specificity, without known HCMV serostatus. Clones missing pre-surgery may reflect undersampling of that blood sample.

Comments on this clone: The antigen remains undetermined.

Germline V gives CDR1 SGHAT, CDR2 FQNNGV. The ends were cut back, 1 base at V and 4 bases at J, with 7 bases in the middle. The CDR3 covers 13 residues. Method: immunoSEQ multiplex PCR; TCRdb's copy keeps in-frame clones and lacks some. The sample comprises 340,000 or so clones, roughly 93% of which are singletons, and about 6% rests with the top ten. This sample's time point: blood from clinic visit 5 months post-surgery; TSC patient then seizure free. Sequencing was limited to surgery cases with top T cell transcript signatures in brain tissue. At least one anti-epileptic drug was given before surgery.

The gene calls are TRBV11-2 and TRBJ2-5, with D tentatively TRBD1 (5 bases). This TCR came from a boy under two years old with tuberous sclerosis and intractable seizures. Sequences were derived from peripheral blood, sampled 4 to 5 months after surgery. The CDR3 DNA reads as TGTGCCAGCAGCTTAGTGGGGCCAGAGACCCAGTACTTC. It encodes CASSLVGPETQYF.